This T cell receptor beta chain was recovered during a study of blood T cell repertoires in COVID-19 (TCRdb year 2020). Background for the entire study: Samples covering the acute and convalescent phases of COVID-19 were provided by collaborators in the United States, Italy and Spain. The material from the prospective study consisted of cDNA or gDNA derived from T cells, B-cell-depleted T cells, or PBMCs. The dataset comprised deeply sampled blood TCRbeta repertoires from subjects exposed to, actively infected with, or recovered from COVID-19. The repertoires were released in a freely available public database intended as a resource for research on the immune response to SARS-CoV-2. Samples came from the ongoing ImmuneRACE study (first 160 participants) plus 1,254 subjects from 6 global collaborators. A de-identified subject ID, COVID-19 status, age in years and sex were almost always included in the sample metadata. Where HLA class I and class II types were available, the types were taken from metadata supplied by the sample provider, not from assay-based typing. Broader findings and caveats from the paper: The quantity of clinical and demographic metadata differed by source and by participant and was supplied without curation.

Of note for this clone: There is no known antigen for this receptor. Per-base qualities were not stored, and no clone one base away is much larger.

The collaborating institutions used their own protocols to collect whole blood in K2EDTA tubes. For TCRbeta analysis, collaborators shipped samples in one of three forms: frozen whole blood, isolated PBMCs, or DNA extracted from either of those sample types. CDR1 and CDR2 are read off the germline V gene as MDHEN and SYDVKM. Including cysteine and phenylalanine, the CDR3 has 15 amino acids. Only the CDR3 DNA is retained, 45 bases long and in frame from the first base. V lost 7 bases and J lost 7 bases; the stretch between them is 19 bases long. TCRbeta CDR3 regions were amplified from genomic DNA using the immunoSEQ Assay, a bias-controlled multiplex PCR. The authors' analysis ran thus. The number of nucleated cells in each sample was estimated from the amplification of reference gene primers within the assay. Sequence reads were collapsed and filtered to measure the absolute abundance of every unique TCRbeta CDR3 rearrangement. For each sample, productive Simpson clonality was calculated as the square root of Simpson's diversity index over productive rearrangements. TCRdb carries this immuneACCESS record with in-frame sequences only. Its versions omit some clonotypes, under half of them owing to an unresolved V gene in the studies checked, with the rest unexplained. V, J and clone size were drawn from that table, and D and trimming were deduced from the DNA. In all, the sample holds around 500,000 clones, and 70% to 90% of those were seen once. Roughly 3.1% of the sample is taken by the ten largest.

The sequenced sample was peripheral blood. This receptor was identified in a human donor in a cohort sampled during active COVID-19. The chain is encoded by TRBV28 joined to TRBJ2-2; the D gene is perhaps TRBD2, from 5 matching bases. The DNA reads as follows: TGTGCCAGCACTGTTGGCGGGCCGTTGAGCGGGGAGCTGTTTTTT. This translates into CASTVGGPLSGELFF.